This T cell receptor (beta chain) was found in a study of OX40 agonist ivuxolimab in advanced cancers. With respect to the entire study: Ivuxolimab was an agonistic, fully human IgG2 monoclonal antibody directed against OX40 (CD134), a costimulatory receptor. Patients were allowed to have had prior anti-PD-1, anti-PD-L1 or anti-CTLA-4 therapy, and around 40% of the dose-escalation patients had previously received checkpoint inhibitors. The point of sequencing TCRbeta in the periphery was to test whether ivuxolimab changed TCR sequence diversity and drove clonal T-cell expansion. The paper reports the monotherapy dose-escalation portion (N of about 51 patients) of the phase I ivuxolimab trial. Of the 50 to 55 dose-escalation patients, hepatocellular carcinoma was present in about 20, melanoma in approximately 15, renal cell carcinoma in 9 and head and neck cancer in 9. A male proportion of roughly 80% and a mean age of approximately 55 years, ranging from roughly 20 to 80, were recorded for the dose-escalation cohort. Intravenous ivuxolimab was administered to patients every 2 weeks at six dose levels: 0.01, 0.1, 0.3, 1.5, 3 and 10 mg/kg. Partial responses occurred in three dose-escalation patients: two with cutaneous melanoma and one with hepatocellular carcinoma.

What the authors observed across the whole study: After ivuxolimab, CD8+ T cells had more expanded clones than CD4+ T cells on average. The antigen specificity of the clonally expanded peripheral T cells was not determined. At doses of 0.1 to 3.0 mg/kg, clonal expansion of both CD4+ and CD8+ T cells in blood was seen between baseline and week 6. Partial responders in the 0.1-3.0 mg/kg groups had among the lowest normalized peripheral clonal expansion, especially among CD8+ T cells. Low levels of normalized T-cell clonal expansion were also seen in some patients who did not respond.

For sequencing of the TCRbeta CDR3 region, genomic DNA was extracted from the sorted cells. The immunoSEQ Assay was used to sequence the TCRbeta CDR3 regions. This is the immuneACCESS table as TCRdb keeps it, with only in-frame sequences that have V and J called. A part of the clones is gone; compared with another copy, unresolved V genes explain less than half, and the rest is unexplained. In all, the sample holds tens of thousands of clones, and around nine tenths of those were seen once. Of the sample, around 0.8% is held by the ten largest clones. As to this clone: The antigen it recognizes is unknown. There are no base qualities to consult, and no much larger clone falls within one base.

The trial excluded patients who had a history of autoimmune disease or were on systemic immunosuppression. In every dose cohort, peripheral blood was drawn for TCR sequencing at baseline, cycle 4 day 1, and cycle 7 day 1. The samples were taken from a phase I, first-in-human, multicenter, open-label dose-escalation trial of ivuxolimab. Adults with locally advanced or metastatic melanoma, renal cell carcinoma, hepatocellular carcinoma or head and neck squamous cell carcinoma were enrolled in the trial. Before TCR sequencing, CD4+ T cells and CD8+ T cells from peripheral blood were sorted into separate populations. In the germline V gene, CDR1 corresponds to KGHSH and CDR2 to LQKENI. V is cut by 3 bases and J by 3 bases, and the space between the germline ends is 11 bases. The CDR3, from cysteine to phenylalanine, totals 14 residues. Of all the DNA, just the CDR3 is kept, 42 bases in frame from base 1.

This TCR came from an adult with an advanced solid tumor such as melanoma, head and neck, liver or kidney cancer. The specimen was CD4+ or CD8+ T cells sorted from blood, collected in a trial of the OX40 agonist ivuxolimab. Rearrangement joined TRBV18 to TRBJ1-2; the D gene is perhaps TRBD1, from 5 matching bases. The DNA sequence is TGTGCCAGCTCACCGGGAGGGGAGGACTATGGCTACACCTTC. This is translated as CASSPGGEDYGYTF.